This T cell receptor beta chain derives from a study of blood T cells in healthy people across ages. At the level of the study: Researchers report that template switching captured about one barcoded beta molecule per two T cells.

This clonotype was observed a few times. Primed by a sample-barcoded 5' primer and a J-beta primer mix, a second PCR proceeded for about 6 to 12 cycles. TCRdb re-called the 5' RACE reads through MiXCR, storing one row per CDR3 protein. The sample has over 750,000 distinct CDR3 sequences, around 25% seen once. The V and J ends lost 4 bases and 3 bases respectively, with 10 bases between them. This CDR3 has 13 residues. CDR1 SNHLY and CDR2 FYNNEI come from the germline V gene. These data were also reused for a study on T cells of mothers and their children.

The sequenced sample was blood. The clonotype comes from a boy younger than 18 in good health. The V call is TRBV2, the J call TRBJ2-7; D not certain. CDR3 coding DNA: TGTGCCAGCAGTGTGAGTGCAGACTACGAGCAGTACTTC. As protein: CASSVSADYEQYF.